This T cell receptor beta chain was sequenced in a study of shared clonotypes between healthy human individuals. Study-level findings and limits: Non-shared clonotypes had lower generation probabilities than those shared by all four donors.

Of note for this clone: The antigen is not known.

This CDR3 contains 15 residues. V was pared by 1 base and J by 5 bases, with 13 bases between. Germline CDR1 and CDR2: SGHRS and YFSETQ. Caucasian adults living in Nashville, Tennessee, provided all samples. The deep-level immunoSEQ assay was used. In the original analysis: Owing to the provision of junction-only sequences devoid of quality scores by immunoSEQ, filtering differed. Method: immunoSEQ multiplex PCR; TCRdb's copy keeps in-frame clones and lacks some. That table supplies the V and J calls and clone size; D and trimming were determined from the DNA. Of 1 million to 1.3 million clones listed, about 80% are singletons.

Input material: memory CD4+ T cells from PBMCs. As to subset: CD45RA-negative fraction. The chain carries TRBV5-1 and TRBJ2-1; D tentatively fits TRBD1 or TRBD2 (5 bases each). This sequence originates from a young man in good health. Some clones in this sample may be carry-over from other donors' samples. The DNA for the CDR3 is TGCGCCAGCAGCTTGTGGGTGGGACGAGACAATGAGCAGTTCTTC. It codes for CASSLWVGRDNEQFF.